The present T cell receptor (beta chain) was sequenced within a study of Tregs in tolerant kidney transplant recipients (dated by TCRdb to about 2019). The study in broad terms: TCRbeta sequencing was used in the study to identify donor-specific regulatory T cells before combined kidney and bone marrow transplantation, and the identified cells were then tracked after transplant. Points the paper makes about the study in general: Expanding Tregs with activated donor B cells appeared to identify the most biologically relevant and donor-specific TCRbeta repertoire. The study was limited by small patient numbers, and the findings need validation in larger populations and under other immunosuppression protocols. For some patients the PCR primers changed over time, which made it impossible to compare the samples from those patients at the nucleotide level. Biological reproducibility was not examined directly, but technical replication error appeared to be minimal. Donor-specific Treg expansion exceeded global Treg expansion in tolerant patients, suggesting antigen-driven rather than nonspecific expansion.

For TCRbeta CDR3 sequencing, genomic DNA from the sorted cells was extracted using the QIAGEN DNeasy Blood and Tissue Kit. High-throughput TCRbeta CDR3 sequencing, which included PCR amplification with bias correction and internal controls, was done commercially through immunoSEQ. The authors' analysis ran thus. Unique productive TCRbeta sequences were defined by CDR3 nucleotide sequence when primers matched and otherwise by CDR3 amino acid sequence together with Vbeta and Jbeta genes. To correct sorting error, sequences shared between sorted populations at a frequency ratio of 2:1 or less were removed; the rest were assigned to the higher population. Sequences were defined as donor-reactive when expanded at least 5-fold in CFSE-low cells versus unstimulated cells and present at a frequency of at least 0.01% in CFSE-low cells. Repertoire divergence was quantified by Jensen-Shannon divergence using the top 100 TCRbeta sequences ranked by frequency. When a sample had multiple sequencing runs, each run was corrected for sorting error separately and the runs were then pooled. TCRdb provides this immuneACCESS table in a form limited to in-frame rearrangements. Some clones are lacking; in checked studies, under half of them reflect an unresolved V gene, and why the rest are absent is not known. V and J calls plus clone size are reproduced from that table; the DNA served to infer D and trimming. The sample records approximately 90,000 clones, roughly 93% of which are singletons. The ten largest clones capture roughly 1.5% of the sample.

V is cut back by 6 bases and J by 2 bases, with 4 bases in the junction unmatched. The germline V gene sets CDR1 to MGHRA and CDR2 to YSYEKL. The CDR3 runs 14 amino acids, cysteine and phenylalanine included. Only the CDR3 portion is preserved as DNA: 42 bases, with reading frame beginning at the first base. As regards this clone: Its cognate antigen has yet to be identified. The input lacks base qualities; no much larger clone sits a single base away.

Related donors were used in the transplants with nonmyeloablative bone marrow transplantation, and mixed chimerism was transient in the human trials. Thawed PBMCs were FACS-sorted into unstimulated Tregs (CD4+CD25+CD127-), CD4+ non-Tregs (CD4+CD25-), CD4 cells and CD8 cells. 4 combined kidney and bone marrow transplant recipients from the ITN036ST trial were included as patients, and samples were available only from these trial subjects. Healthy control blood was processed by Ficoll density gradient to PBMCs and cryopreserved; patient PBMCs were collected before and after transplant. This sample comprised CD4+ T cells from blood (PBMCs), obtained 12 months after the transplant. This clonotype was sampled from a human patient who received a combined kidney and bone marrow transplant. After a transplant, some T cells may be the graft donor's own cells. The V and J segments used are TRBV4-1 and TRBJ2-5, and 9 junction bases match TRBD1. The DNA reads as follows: TGCGCCAGCAGTTATGACAGGGGGCAAGAGACCCAGTACTTC. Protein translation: CASSYDRGQETQYF.